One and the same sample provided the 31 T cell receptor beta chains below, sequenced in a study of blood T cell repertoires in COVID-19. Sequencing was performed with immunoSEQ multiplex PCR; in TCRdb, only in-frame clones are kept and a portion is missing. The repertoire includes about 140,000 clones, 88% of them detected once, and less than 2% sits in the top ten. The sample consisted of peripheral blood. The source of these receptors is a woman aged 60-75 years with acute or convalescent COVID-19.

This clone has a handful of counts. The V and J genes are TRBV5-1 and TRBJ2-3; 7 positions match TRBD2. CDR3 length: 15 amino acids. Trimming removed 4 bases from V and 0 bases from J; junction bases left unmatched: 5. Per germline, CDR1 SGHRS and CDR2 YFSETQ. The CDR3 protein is CASSHTSASTDTQYF. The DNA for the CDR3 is TGCGCCAGCAGCCATACTAGCGCCAGCACAGATACGCAGTATTTT.

The CDR3 protein is CASSQEPSGRGGVGAFF. Here the CDR3 DNA reads TGTGCCAGCAGCCAAGAACCCAGCGGACGGGGGGGGGTTGGAGCTTTCTTT. The chain employs TRBV3-1 (or the pseudogene TRBV3-2) and TRBJ1-1; possible D gene TRBD1, 5 bases. CDR3 length: 17 amino acids. Trimming took off 0 bases at V and 10 bases at J, with 24 bases between the two ends. CDR1 and CDR2 from the germline V gene are LGHDT and YNNKEL (reference sequence).

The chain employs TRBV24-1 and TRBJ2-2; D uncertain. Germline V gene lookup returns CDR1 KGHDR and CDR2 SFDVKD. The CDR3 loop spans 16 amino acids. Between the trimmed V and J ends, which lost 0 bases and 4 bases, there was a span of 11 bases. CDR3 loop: CATSDLNSLRTGELFF. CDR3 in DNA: TGTGCCACCAGTGATTTGAACAGCCTCCGCACCGGGGAGCTGTTTTTT.

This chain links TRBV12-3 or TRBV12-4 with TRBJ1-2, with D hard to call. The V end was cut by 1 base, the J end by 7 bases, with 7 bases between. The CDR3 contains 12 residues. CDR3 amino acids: CASSLGAGGYTF. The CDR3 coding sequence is TGTGCCAGCAGTTTAGGTGCCGGTGGCTACACCTTC.

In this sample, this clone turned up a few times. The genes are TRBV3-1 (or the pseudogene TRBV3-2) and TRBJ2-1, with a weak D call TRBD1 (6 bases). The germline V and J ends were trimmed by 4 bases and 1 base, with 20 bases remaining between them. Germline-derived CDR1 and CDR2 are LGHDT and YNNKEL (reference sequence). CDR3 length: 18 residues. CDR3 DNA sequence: TGTGCCAGCAGCCGACTGAGATGGGACATCCGTTCCTACAATGAGCAGTTCTTC. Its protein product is CASSRLRWDIRSYNEQFF.

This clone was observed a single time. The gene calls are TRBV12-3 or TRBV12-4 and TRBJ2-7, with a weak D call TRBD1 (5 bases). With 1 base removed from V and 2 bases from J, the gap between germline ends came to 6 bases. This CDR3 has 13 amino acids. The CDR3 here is CASSLGQTYEQYF. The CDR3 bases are TGTGCCAGCAGTTTAGGACAGACCTACGAGCAGTACTTC.

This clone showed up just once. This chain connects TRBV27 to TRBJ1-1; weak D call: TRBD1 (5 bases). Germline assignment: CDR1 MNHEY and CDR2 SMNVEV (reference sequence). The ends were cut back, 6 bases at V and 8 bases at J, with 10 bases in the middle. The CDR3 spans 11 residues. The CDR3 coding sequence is TGTGCCAGCAGCCTAAGGGGCGAAGCTTTCTTT. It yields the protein CASSLRGEAFF.

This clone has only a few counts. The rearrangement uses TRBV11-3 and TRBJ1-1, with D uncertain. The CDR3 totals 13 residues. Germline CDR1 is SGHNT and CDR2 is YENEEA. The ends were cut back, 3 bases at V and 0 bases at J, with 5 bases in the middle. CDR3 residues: CASSFSVNTEAFF. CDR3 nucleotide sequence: TGTGCCAGCAGCTTCAGTGTGAACACTGAAGCTTTCTTT.

CDR3 DNA sequence: TGTGCCAGCAGCGAGGGGGTCAATCAGCCCCAGCATTTT. Translated: CASSEGVNQPQHF. The chain combines TRBV9 with TRBJ1-5; weak D call: TRBD1 (6 bases). Trimming took 3 bases from V and 3 from J, leaving 7 bases between them. CDR3 length: 13 amino acids. From germline, CDR1 is SGDLS and CDR2 YYNGEE.

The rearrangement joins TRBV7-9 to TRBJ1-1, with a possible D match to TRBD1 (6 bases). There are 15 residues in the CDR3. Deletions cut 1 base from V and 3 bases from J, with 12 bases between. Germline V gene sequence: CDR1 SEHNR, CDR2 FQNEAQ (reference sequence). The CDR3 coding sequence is TGTGCCAGCAGCTTAGGGACAGATGCCGACACTGAAGCTTTCTTT. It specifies CASSLGTDADTEAFF.

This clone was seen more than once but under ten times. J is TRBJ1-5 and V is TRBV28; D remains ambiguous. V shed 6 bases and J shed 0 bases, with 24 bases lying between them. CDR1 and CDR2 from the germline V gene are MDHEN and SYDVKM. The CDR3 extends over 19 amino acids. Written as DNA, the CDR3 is TGTGCCAGCAGGGGTTCGGGGATCGGGCGGAGGTATAGCAATCAGCCCCAGCATTTT. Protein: CASRGSGIGRRYSNQPQHF.

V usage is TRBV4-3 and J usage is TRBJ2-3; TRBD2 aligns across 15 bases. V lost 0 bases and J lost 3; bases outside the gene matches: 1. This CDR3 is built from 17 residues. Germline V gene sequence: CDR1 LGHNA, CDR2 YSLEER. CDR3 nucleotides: TGCGCCAGCAGCCAAGATGGACTAGCGGGGGGGACAGATACGCAGTATTTT. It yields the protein CASSQDGLAGGTDTQYF.

The CDR3 is CASSGPRGTGELFF. CDR3 sequence (DNA): TGTGCCAGCAGCGGCCCTAGGGGAACCGGGGAGCTGTTTTTT. The chain is built from TRBV7-3 and TRBJ2-2; possible D gene TRBD1, 5 bases. Trimming stripped 5 bases from V and 5 bases from J, with 12 bases between. Germline V gene lookup returns CDR1 SGHTA and CDR2 FQGTGA. The CDR3 has 14 residues.

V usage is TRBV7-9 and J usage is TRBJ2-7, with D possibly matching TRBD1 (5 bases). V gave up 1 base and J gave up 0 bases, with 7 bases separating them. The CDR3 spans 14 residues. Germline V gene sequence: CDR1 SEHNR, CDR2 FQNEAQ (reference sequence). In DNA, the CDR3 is TGTGCCAGCAGCTTAGTCAGGGACTCCTACGAGCAGTACTTC. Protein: CASSLVRDSYEQYF.

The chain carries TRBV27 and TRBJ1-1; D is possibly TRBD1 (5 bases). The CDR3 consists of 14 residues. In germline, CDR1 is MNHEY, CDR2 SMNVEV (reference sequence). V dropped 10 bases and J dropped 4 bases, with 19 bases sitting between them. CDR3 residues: CATLGGFGGTEAFF. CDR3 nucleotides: TGTGCCACTTTGGGGGGGTTTGGCGGCACTGAAGCTTTCTTT.

The CDR3 sequence: CASSEDRNSGNTIYF. For the CDR3, the DNA is TGTGCCAGCAGCGAAGACAGGAATTCTGGAAACACCATATATTTT. J is TRBJ1-3 and V is TRBV5-4; a weak D match, TRBD1 (6 bases). CDR1 and CDR2 (germline): SGHNT, YYREEE (reference sequence). The CDR3 consists of 15 residues. V lost 4 bases, J lost 1 base, and 12 bases lay in between.

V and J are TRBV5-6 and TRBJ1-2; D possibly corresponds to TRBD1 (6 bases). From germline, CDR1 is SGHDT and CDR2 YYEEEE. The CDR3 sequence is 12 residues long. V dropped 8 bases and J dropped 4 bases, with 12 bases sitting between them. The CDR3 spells CASNRDLYGYTF. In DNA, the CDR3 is TGTGCCAGTAACAGGGACCTCTATGGCTACACCTTC.

The CDR3 sequence is CASSPTDGANVLTF. Written as DNA, the CDR3 is TGTGCCAGCAGCCCTACAGATGGGGCCAACGTCCTGACTTTC. V gene TRBV14 combines with J gene TRBJ2-6; D is undetermined. Per germline, CDR1 SGHDN and CDR2 FVKESK. The CDR3 runs 14 residues. The V end was cut by 4 bases, the J end by 3 bases, with 7 bases between. Based on the CDR3 plus reference TRBV14 and TRBJ2-6, the full variable domain is EAGVTQFPSHSVIEKGQTVTLRCDPISGHDNLYWYRRVMGKEIKFLLHFVKESKQDESGMPNNRFLAERTGGTYSTLKVQPAELEDSGVYFCASSPTDGANVLTFGAGSRLTVL.

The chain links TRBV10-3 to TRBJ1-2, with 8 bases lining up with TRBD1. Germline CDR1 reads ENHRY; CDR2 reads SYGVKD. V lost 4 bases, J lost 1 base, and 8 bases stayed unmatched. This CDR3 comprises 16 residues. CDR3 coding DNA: TGTGCCATCAGTGGGGGGACAGGCCACTTTAACTATGGCTACACCTTC. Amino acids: CAISGGTGHFNYGYTF.

The CDR3 protein is CASSMTGTGVDEQYF. CDR3 nucleotides: TGTGCCAGCAGCATGACCGGGACAGGGGTCGACGAGCAGTACTTC. The chain combines TRBV7-6 with TRBJ2-7; 10 nucleotides line up with TRBD1. Germline V lookup: CDR1 SGHVS, CDR2 FNYEAQ. This CDR3 has 15 residues. Unmatched junction bases numbered 9, after V lost 5 bases and J lost 5 bases.

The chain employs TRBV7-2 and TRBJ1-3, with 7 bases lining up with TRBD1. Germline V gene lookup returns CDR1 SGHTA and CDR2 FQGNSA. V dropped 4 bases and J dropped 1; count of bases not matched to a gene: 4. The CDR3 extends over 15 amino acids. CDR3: CASSSTGVSGNTIYF. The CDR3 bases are TGTGCCAGCAGCTCTACAGGGGTTTCTGGAAACACCATATATTTT.

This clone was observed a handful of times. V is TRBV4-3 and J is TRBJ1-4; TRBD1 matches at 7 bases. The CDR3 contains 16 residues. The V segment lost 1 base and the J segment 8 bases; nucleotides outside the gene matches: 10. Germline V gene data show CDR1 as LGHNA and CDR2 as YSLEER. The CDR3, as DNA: TGCGCCAGCAGCCAAGTCTCGACAGGGCAGGGGGAAAAACTGTTTTTT. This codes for CASSQVSTGQGEKLFF.

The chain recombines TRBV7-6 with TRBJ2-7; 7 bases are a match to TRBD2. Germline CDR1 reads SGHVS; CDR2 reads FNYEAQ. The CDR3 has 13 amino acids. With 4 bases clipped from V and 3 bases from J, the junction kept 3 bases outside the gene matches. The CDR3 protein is CASSSLAGYEQYF. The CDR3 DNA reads TGTGCCAGCAGCTCGTTAGCGGGCTACGAGCAGTACTTC.

CDR3 sequence reads: CASSPLGGGTEAFF. Written as DNA, the CDR3 is TGTGCCAGCTCACCCCTCGGCGGGGGCACTGAAGCTTTCTTT. The chain couples TRBV18 to TRBJ1-1; possibly TRBD1 for D (5 bases). The CDR3 extends over 14 amino acids. Germline V lookup: CDR1 KGHSH, CDR2 LQKENI. V shed 3 bases and J shed 4 bases, with 12 bases lying between them.

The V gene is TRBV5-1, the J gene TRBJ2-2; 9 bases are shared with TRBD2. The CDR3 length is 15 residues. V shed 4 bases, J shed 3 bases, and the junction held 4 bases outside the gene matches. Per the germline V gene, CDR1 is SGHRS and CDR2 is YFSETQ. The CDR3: CASSVRGGDTGELFF. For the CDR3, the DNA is TGCGCCAGCAGCGTGCGGGGGGGCGACACCGGGGAGCTGTTTTTT. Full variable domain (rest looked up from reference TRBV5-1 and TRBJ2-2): KAGVTQTPRYLIKTRGQQVTLSCSPISGHRSVSWYQQTPGQGLQFLFEYFSETQRNKGNFPGRFSGRQFSNSRSEMNVSTLELGDSALYLCASSVRGGDTGELFFGEGSRLTVL.

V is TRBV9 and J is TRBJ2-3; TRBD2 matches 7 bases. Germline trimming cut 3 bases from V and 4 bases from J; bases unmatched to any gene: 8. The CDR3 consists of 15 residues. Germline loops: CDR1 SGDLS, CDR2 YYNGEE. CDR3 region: CASSALAVGADTQYF. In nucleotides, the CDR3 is TGTGCCAGCAGCGCCCTAGCGGTGGGGGCAGATACGCAGTATTTT.

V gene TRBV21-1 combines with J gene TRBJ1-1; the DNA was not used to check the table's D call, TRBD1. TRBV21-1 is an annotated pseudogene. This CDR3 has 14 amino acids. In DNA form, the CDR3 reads TGTGCCAGCAGCCCTGACAGGGGACGTACTGAAGCTTTCTTT. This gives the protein CASSPDRGRTEAFF.

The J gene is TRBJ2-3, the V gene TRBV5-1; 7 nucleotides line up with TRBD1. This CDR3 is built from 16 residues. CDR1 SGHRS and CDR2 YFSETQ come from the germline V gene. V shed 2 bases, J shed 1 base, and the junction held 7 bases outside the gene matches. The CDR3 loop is CASSFHRGRGTDTQYF. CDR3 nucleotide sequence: TGCGCCAGCAGCTTCCACAGGGGTCGTGGCACAGATACGCAGTATTTT.

CDR3 protein: CASSQDGQQANSPLHF. In DNA form, the CDR3 reads TGCGCCAGCAGCCAAGATGGTCAACAGGCAAATTCACCCCTCCACTTT. V is TRBV4-3 and J is TRBJ1-6, with D possibly matching TRBD1 (5 bases). The length of the CDR3 is 16 residues. With 0 bases removed from V and 7 bases from J, the gap between germline ends came to 13 bases. From germline, CDR1 is LGHNA and CDR2 YSLEER.

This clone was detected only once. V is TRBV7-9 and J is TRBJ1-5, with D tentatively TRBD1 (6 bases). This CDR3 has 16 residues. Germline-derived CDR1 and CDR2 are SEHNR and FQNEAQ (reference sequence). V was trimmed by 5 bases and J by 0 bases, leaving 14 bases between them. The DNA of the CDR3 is TGTGCCAGCAGCGGGCAGACAGGTTATAGCAATCAGCCCCAGCATTTT. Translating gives CASSGQTGYSNQPQHF. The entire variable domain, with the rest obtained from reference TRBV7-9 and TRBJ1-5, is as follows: DTGVSQNPRHKITKRGQNVTFRCDPISEHNRLYWYRQTLGQGPEFLTYFQNEAQLEKSRLLSDRFSAERPKGSFSTLEIQRTEQGDSAMYLCASSGQTGYSNQPQHFGDGTRLSIL.

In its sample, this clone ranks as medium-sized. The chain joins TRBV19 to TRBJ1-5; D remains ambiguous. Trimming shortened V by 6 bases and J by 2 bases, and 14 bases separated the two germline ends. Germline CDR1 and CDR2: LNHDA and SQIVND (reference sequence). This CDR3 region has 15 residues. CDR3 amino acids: CASSLSWHGNQPQHF. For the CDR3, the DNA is TGTGCCAGTAGCCTTAGCTGGCATGGCAATCAGCCCCAGCATTTT.